The 19 T cell receptor beta chains below come from one sample, sequenced in a study of spatial heterogeneity in lung cancer (dated by TCRdb to between 2019 and 2020). Libraries came from 5' RACE. For sequencing, a NextSeq 500 was employed. TCRdb trimmed the raw reads at Q25, called clones with MiXCR and kept productive beta chains. Under each unique CDR3 protein, matching rows form one entry showing the most common genes and DNA. This sample gives about 52,000 distinct CDR3 sequences in total; less than 9.5% of them show up just once. The ten largest clones represent roughly 35% of the sample. Explained via the paper, the time point label denotes: blood at routine non-recurrence follow-up after resection. Without any cell sorting, TCR sequencing was performed on whole RNA extracted either from tumor and nontumor lung tissue or from cryopreserved PBMC samples. Specimen: PBMCs, collected at follow-up. All receptors derive from a female donor with early-stage non-small cell lung cancer.

This clonotype was detected many times. The genes are TRBV4-2 and TRBJ2-5, with D tentatively TRBD1 (5 bases). The V gene lost 0 bases and the J gene lost 1 base, with 9 bases spanning the gap. Germline-derived CDR1 and CDR2 are LGHNA and YNFKEQ. The CDR3 is 15 amino acids. The CDR3 region has the DNA TGTGCCAGCAGCCAAGATCCCAGGGCCCAAGAGACCCAGTACTTC. It is translated as CASSQDPRAQETQYF.

This clonotype was counted at least ten times. This rearrangement joins TRBV11-2 to TRBJ2-1, with 8 bases fitting TRBD2. CDR1 is SGHAT and CDR2 is FQNNGV in the germline V gene. CDR3 length: 16 residues. V shed 4 bases, J shed 4 bases, and the junction held 9 bases outside the gene matches. This CDR3 reads CASSSQRGQVYNEQFF. The CDR3, as DNA: TGTGCCAGCAGCTCTCAGCGGGGGCAAGTATACAATGAGCAGTTCTTC.

The sample holds many counts of this clonotype. The V call is TRBV20-1, the J call TRBJ2-3; perhaps TRBD2 as D (5 bases). CDR3 length: 12 residues. Looked up from germline, CDR1 is DFQATT and CDR2 is SNEGSKA (reference sequence). V was cut by 2 bases and J by 6 bases, with 9 bases left in between. The CDR3 loop is CSARILVDTQYF. The CDR3 DNA follows: TGCAGTGCTAGAATACTAGTGGATACGCAGTATTTT.

CDR3 nucleotides: TGTGCCAGCAGCTTGCTCGACAGGGATGATCAGCCCCAGCATTTT. This translates into CASSLLDRDDQPQHF. The chain uses TRBV5-6 and TRBJ1-5; TRBD1 matches 7 bases. This CDR3 comprises 15 residues. The germline V gene has CDR1 SGHDT and CDR2 YYEEEE. Trimming at V came to 1 base and at J to 5 bases, leaving 6 bases not matched to a gene.

The chain couples TRBV5-1 to TRBJ1-2, with D perhaps TRBD1 (6 bases). CDR1 is SGHRS and CDR2 is YFSETQ in the germline V gene. The CDR3 is 16 residues long. Deletions cut 2 bases from V and 1 base from J, with 15 bases between. CDR3 bases: TGCGCCAGCAGCTTCGACAGGACAGCTAATAACTATGGCTACACCTTC. As protein: CASSFDRTANNYGYTF. Together with reference TRBV5-1 and TRBJ1-2, the CDR3 gives the full variable domain: KAGVTQTPRYLIKTRGQQVTLSCSPISGHRSVSWYQQTPGQGLQFLFEYFSETQRNKGNFPGRFSGRQFSNSRSEMNVSTLELGDSALYLCASSFDRTANNYGYTFGSGTRLTVV.

This clonotype was recorded at least ten times. The chain links TRBV3-1 to TRBJ2-1, with D perhaps TRBD1 (6 bases). V was trimmed by 4 bases and J by 7 bases, leaving 17 bases between them. Germline loops: CDR1 LGHDT, CDR2 YNNKEL (reference sequence). CDR3 length: 15 amino acids. CDR3 residues: CASSPAGAGRNEQFF. In nucleotides, the CDR3 is TGTGCCAGCAGCCCCGCAGGGGCAGGTCGGAATGAGCAGTTCTTC.

This clonotype was seen more than once but under ten times. The chain combines TRBV28 with TRBJ2-1, with 7 positions matching TRBD1. J lost 9 bases, V lost 6 bases, and 8 bases had no gene match. The CDR3 is made up of 13 amino acids. The V gene's germline CDR1 is MDHEN and CDR2 SYDVKM. The CDR3 sequence: CASRQGFLGEQFF. The CDR3 DNA reads as TGTGCCAGCAGACAGGGGTTTCTCGGTGAGCAGTTCTTC.

This clonotype has a handful of counts. Here the CDR3 DNA reads TGTGCCAGCAGCTACGGGGCCCGGACTGAAGCTTTCTTT. Its translation: CASSYGARTEAFF. The gene calls are TRBV7-9 and TRBJ1-1; possibly TRBD1 for D (5 bases). CDR1 and CDR2 (germline): SEHNR, FQNEAQ (reference sequence). Trimming removed 4 bases from V and 5 bases from J, with 11 bases in between. The CDR3 is made up of 13 amino acids.

This clonotype occurred many times. The chain links TRBV29-1 to TRBJ2-7, with D possibly being TRBD1 or TRBD2 (6 bases each). The germline gives CDR1 SQVTM, CDR2 ANQGSEA. The length of the CDR3 is 14 residues. Trimming removed 5 bases from V and 2 bases from J, with 16 bases in between. The CDR3 region is CSVRMPGGPYEQYF. For the CDR3, the DNA is TGCAGCGTTAGGATGCCCGGGGGCCCCTACGAGCAGTACTTC.

This clonotype was observed at least ten times. This chain joins TRBV29-1 and TRBJ2-3, with D perhaps matching TRBD1 (5 bases). The CDR3 is 13 amino acids. Germline V gene data show CDR1 as SQVTM and CDR2 as ANQGSEA. The V and J ends lost 7 bases and 0 bases respectively, with 11 bases between them. CDR3 protein: CSGSDSSTDTQYF. The CDR3 nucleotides are TGCAGCGGATCTGACAGTAGCACAGATACGCAGTATTTT.

This clonotype was observed at least ten times. This chain connects TRBV29-1 to TRBJ2-1, with TRBD2 matching over 7 bases. Per germline, CDR1 SQVTM and CDR2 ANQGSEA. Trimming at V came to 1 base and at J to 5 bases, leaving 5 bases not matched to a gene. The CDR3 covers 14 residues. This chain's CDR3 is CSVEAGRGDNEQFF. In DNA, the CDR3 is TGCAGCGTTGAAGCGGGGAGGGGCGACAATGAGCAGTTCTTC.

This clonotype has ten or more counts. The chain recombines TRBV20-1 with TRBJ2-3; D unresolved. V was trimmed by 0 bases and J by 0 bases, leaving 7 bases between them. Germline V lookup: CDR1 DFQATT, CDR2 SNEGSKA (reference sequence). This CDR3 spans 14 amino acids. CDR3 protein: CSARDPLSTDTQYF. CDR3 DNA: TGCAGTGCTAGAGACCCCCTTAGCACAGATACGCAGTATTTT.

This clonotype was recorded a few times. The rearrangement uses TRBV12-3 or TRBV12-4 and TRBJ2-7; TRBD1 is a possible D gene (6 bases). The CDR3 sequence is 14 residues long. V lost 5 bases and J 5 bases, leaving 16 bases between the germline ends. DNA of the CDR3: TGTGCCAGCAGTCTCCGGACAGTTCGCAACGAGCAGTACTTC. Encoded protein: CASSLRTVRNEQYF.

This clonotype was counted many times. The chain links TRBV12-3 or TRBV12-4 to TRBJ1-1; TRBD1 aligns across 7 bases. Germline trimming cut 5 bases from V and 3 bases from J; bases unmatched to any gene: 3. The CDR3 length is 13 residues. CDR3 nucleotides: TGTGCCAGCAGTCTTCAGGGGGACACTGAAGCTTTCTTT. This encodes CASSLQGDTEAFF.

The rearrangement links TRBV12-3 or TRBV12-4 to TRBJ2-2; D is tentatively TRBD1 or TRBD2 (5 bases each). The CDR3 sequence is 17 residues long. V shed 5 bases and J shed 0 bases, with 16 bases lying between them. This CDR3 reads CASSPPGPRSNTGELFF. The DNA of the CDR3 is TGTGCCAGCAGTCCACCGGGACCCCGCTCGAACACCGGGGAGCTGTTTTTT.

At least ten counts were recorded for this clonotype. The chain employs TRBV5-1 and TRBJ2-5; a weak D match, TRBD1 (6 bases). From germline, CDR1 is SGHRS and CDR2 YFSETQ. The CDR3 consists of 14 residues. V lost 7 bases and J 2 bases, leaving 15 bases between the germline ends. The CDR3, as DNA: TGCGCCAGCTCACAGGACAGCGGACAAGAGACCCAGTACTTC. Amino acid sequence: CASSQDSGQETQYF.

This clonotype came up many times. The chain is built from TRBV28 and TRBJ2-5; no reliable D call. Trimming took off 8 bases at V and 5 bases at J, with 12 bases between the two ends. The CDR3 sequence is 12 residues long. Germline values: CDR1 MDHEN, CDR2 SYDVKM. The CDR3 nucleotides are TGTGCCAGCGCTTCCGCCCCCGAGACCCAGTACTTC. It codes for CASASAPETQYF. Complete variable domain (other parts from reference TRBV28 and TRBJ2-5): DVKVTQSSRYLVKRTGEKVFLECVQDMDHENMFWYRQDPGLGLRLIYFSYDVKMKEKGDIPEGYSVSREKKERFSLILESASTNQTSMYLCASASAPETQYFGPGTRLLVL.

This clonotype has at least ten counts. The gene calls are TRBV7-9 and TRBJ1-6, with D possibly TRBD1 on 5 matching bases. From germline, CDR1 is SEHNR and CDR2 FQNEAQ (reference sequence). Trimming shortened V by 5 bases and J by 13 bases, and 15 bases separated the two germline ends. The CDR3 runs to 13 residues. The DNA of the CDR3 is TGTGCCAGCAGCCCCGGGGTGGAGGGGCCCCTCCACTTT. Translation gives CASSPGVEGPLHF.

To note about this clonotype: Just one base apart from a much larger clone, this may be a read error. Lacking the conserved final phenylalanine or tryptophan, this CDR3 likely reflects a read error. The gene calls are TRBV6-6 and TRBJ2-1; no clear D gene. The CDR3 covers 11 residues. Germline-derived CDR1 and CDR2 are MNHNY and SVGAGI (reference sequence). Trimming removed 2 bases at V and 7 bases at J, with 3 bases between. The DNA of the CDR3 is TGTGCCAGCAGTTACAGAAATGAGCAGTTCCTC. This gives the protein CASSYRNEQFL.